This record concerns one TCR beta chain sequence. Its matching antigen is unknown. The CDR3 loop spans 19 amino acids. The V segment lost 4 bases and the J segment 1 base; nucleotides outside the gene matches: 16. Germline assignment: CDR1 MNHNS and CDR2 SASEGT. This entry is derived from a study of cytomegalovirus exposure and HLA in healthy donors. Overall study: The early release's HLA-typed donors yielded roughly 85 million unique TCRs. Study-level findings and limits: A later analysis linked a missense DCLRE1C variant to TCR beta V- and J-gene trimming.

13 Jbeta primers and 60 Vbeta primers were used for the PCR. The table came from immunoSEQ multiplex PCR; TCRdb's copy has only in-frame clones and leaves some out. The data show around 150,000 clones, 60% to 80% seen once. The chain links TRBV6-1 to TRBJ2-5; 9 nucleotides agree with TRBD2. Material: PBMCs. This receptor was taken from a male donor in good health and CMV-seronegative. CDR3 coding DNA: TGTGCCAGCAGTGGGAGAGGCGGGGGGCAAGCGGGGGGCCAAGAGACCCAGTACTTC. Translating it yields CASSGRGGGQAGGQETQYF.